A selection of T cell receptor beta chains follows, all from one sample in a study of blood T cell repertoires in COVID-19. Measured with immunoSEQ multiplex PCR; TCRdb has only the in-frame clones, and not every one. The sample lists roughly 230,000 clones; around 80% were seen once. Sequenced material: peripheral blood. Receptors were obtained from a man in his forties or fifties with active or convalescent COVID-19. CDR3s include the opening cysteine and the closing phenylalanine or tryptophan. Fields, in order: D gene, clone size, J gene, V gene, CDR3 DNA, CDR3 protein. A D gene is named only where the DNA matches it firmly. Not all rows give a size; the values are once, few, many and, for expanded clones, a class.

TRBD1 | NA | TRBJ1-1 | TRBV2 | TGTGCCAGCAGTGACCGTGGACAGGGGGCGAACGCTGAAGCTTTCTTT | CASSDRGQGANAEAFF
TRBD1 | NA | TRBJ1-6 | TRBV7-2 | TGTGCCAGCAGCCCCCGTCAGGGGGCAATGGGTTCACCCCTCCACTTT | CASSPRQGAMGSPLHF
NA | NA | TRBJ1-2 | TRBV5-1 | TGCGCCAGCAGTCCAAGAGATCTCTATGGCTACACCTTC | CASSPRDLYGYTF
NA | NA | TRBJ1-4 | TRBV7-9 | TGTGCCAGCAGCCCCGTCACTGCAACTAATGAAAAACTGTTTTTT | CASSPVTATNEKLFF
NA | NA | TRBJ2-1 | TRBV4-2 | TGTGCCAGCAGCCAAGATTTTCAAGGAGATGAGCAGTTCTTC | CASSQDFQGDEQFF
NA | NA | TRBJ1-2 | TRBV11-3 | TGTGCCAGCAGCTTAGGAGATCAGGTAGAAGGCTACACCTTC | CASSLGDQVEGYTF
NA | NA | TRBJ1-6 | TRBV4-2 | TGTGCCAGCAGCCAAGAGGGGGGGCCGTACTCCTATAATTCACCCCTCCACTTT | CASSQEGGPYSYNSPLHF
NA | few | TRBJ1-2 | TRBV3-1/TRBV3-2 | TGTGCCAGCAGCCCGGGTGTTTGGGGCTACACCTTC | CASSPGVWGYTF
TRBD2 | NA | TRBJ2-1 | TRBV6-6 | TGTGCCAGCAGGACTAGCGGGAGTGGGAATGAGCAGTTCTTC | CASRTSGSGNEQFF
NA | NA | TRBJ2-5 | TRBV25-1 | TGTGCCAGCAGTGATGAGGGATCGTACCAAGAGACCCAGTACTTC | CASSDEGSYQETQYF
NA | once | TRBJ2-1 | TRBV11-3 | TGTGCCAGCAGCTTAGAGCCGGGACTGATATACAATGAGCAGTTCTTC | CASSLEPGLIYNEQFF
NA | NA | TRBJ2-7 | TRBV6-2/TRBV6-3 | TGTGCCAGCAGTTACTCGAGTATCGAGCAGTACTTC | CASSYSSIEQYF
NA | NA | TRBJ1-4 | TRBV6-5 | TGTGCCAGCAGTTACTCAGGAGGGGAGGACGAAAAACTGTTTTTT | CASSYSGGEDEKLFF
NA | NA | TRBJ1-2 | TRBV13 | TGTGCCAGCAGCCGTCGGGGGGAATACGGAGGCTACACCTTC | CASSRRGEYGGYTF
NA | NA | TRBJ2-5 | TRBV5-6 | TGTGCCAGCAGTTCGGGGGTGTGGCAGGGAAGGCAGACCCAGTACTTC | CASSSGVWQGRQTQYF
NA | NA | TRBJ1-2 | TRBV28 | TGTGCCAGCAGTTTACCTTCAGGGGCCCTAACCCCCTTC | CASSLPSGALTPF
TRBD1 | NA | TRBJ1-2 | TRBV28 | TGTGCCAGCAGTCCTTCGGACAGGGACGCCTCTGGCTACACCTTC | CASSPSDRDASGYTF
TRBD2 | NA | TRBJ2-3 | TRBV10-1 | TGCGCCAGCAGTGAGATTGGACTAGCGGGGTCAGATACGCAGTATTTT | CASSEIGLAGSDTQYF
TRBD2 | NA | TRBJ2-7 | TRBV2 | TGTGCCAGCCTCCCCTGGGGGGGATCCTACGAGCAGTACTTC | CASLPWGGSYEQYF
NA | few | TRBJ2-2 | TRBV11-3 | TGTGCCAGCAGCCAAACAGGGTACACCGGGGAGCTGTTTTTT | CASSQTGYTGELFF
NA | once | TRBJ1-2 | TRBV19 | TGTGCCAGTAGTATAGAGAGAGGCACCAACTATGGCTACACCTTC | CASSIERGTNYGYTF
TRBD2 | NA | TRBJ2-1 | TRBV3-1/TRBV3-2 | TGTGCCAGCAGTCTGACTAGCGTCGGTGAGCAGTTCTTC | CASSLTSVGEQFF
NA | NA | TRBJ2-2 | TRBV9 | TGTGCCAGCGGGCGCGGGGGCCCCTCCACCGGGGAGCTGTTTTTT | CASGRGGPSTGELFF
TRBD2 | NA | TRBJ2-7 | TRBV27 | TGTGCCAGCAGGACCTTATCTAGCGGGCGACACTACGAGCAGTACTTC | CASRTLSSGRHYEQYF
NA | once | TRBJ2-3 | TRBV19 | TGTGCCAGTAGTACCCTAGCGTCTAGCACAGATACGCAGTATTTT | CASSTLASSTDTQYF
TRBD2 | NA | TRBJ2-7 | TRBV7-9 | TGTGCCAGCAGCTTAGGGCTAGCGGGGGGCGACGAGCAGTACTTC | CASSLGLAGGDEQYF
NA | NA | TRBJ1-2 | TRBV27 | TGTGCCAGCCGACAGGACCGTGGGTATGGCTACACCTTC | CASRQDRGYGYTF
NA | NA | TRBJ2-7 | TRBV5-5 | TGTGCCAGCAGCCGCGACACAGCCTCCTACGAGCAGTACTTC | CASSRDTASYEQYF
TRBD1 | NA | TRBJ1-2 | TRBV3-1/TRBV3-2 | TGTGCCAGCAGCCAACGGGACAGGGTGAAGAATGGCTACACCTTC | CASSQRDRVKNGYTF
NA | few | TRBJ1-1 | TRBV9 | TGTGCCAGCAGCGCCCTCAGGGTTGGGACTGAAGCTTTCTTT | CASSALRVGTEAFF
TRBD1 | NA | TRBJ1-6 | TRBV4-1 | TGCGCCAGCAGCCAAACAGGGGGCTTTGATTCACCCCTCCACTTT | CASSQTGGFDSPLHF
NA | NA | TRBJ1-5 | TRBV6-5 | TGTGCCAGCAGTCCGCCCGGGGGGCCCCAGCATTTT | CASSPPGGPQHF
NA | NA | TRBJ1-4 | TRBV7-9 | TGTGCCAGCAGCCCGGCGGGAGGAGAAAAACTGTTTTTT | CASSPAGGEKLFF
TRBD1 | NA | TRBJ1-6 | TRBV11-2 | TGTGCCAGCAGCTCCCAGGGGGGCACCGATTCACCCCTCCACTTT | CASSSQGGTDSPLHF
TRBD1 | NA | TRBJ1-1 | TRBV5-1 | TGCGCCAGCAGCTTGGCGTCCGGGGCAGGGGGTGAAGCTTTCTTT | CASSLASGAGGEAFF
NA | NA | TRBJ2-7 | TRBV27 | TGTGCCAGCAGTTTGAGGAGGGCCTACGAGCAGTACTTC | CASSLRRAYEQYF
TRBD1 | once | TRBJ1-1 | TRBV9 | TGTGCCAGCAGCCCACAGGGGGCGAGCCGCACTGAAGCTTTCTTT | CASSPQGASRTEAFF
TRBD1 | NA | TRBJ2-4 | TRBV12-5 | TGTGCTAGTGGTCCAGGGGGCAGGGACATTCAGTACTTC | CASGPGGRDIQYF